These 16 T cell receptor beta chains originate from one sample sequenced in a study of blood T cell repertoires in COVID-19. The assay was immunoSEQ multiplex PCR, and TCRdb's table has in-frame clones only and misses some. The sample consists of over 70,000 clones, 86% of them appearing once. Sequenced sample: peripheral blood. The receptors stem from a human donor in a cohort sampled during active COVID-19.

The chain uses TRBV20-1 and TRBJ1-1; D remains ambiguous. The CDR3 extends over 10 amino acids. V lost 2 bases and J lost 10, with 8 bases in between. Germline CDR1 reads DFQATT; CDR2 reads SNEGSKA (reference sequence). CDR3: CSARSGVAFF. Here the CDR3 DNA reads TGCAGTGCTAGAAGCGGGGTAGCTTTCTTT.

This sequence joins TRBV5-1 and TRBJ2-2, with TRBD1 identical over 8 bases. V was clipped by 0 bases and J by 4 bases; unmatched bases: 2. The germline V gene has CDR1 SGHRS and CDR2 YFSETQ. The CDR3 length is 15 residues. The CDR3 is CASSLVTGGTGELFF. The CDR3 DNA is TGCGCCAGCAGCTTGGTAACAGGGGGCACCGGGGAGCTGTTTTTT.

This chain uses TRBV2 with TRBJ2-5; the match to TRBD2 covers 14 bases. The trim removed 7 bases at V and 5 bases at J, leaving 6 bases unmatched. The V gene's germline CDR1 is SNHLY and CDR2 FYNNEI. The CDR3 runs to 15 residues. CDR3 residues: CASTGTSGGAETQYF. The DNA of the CDR3 is TGTGCCAGCACCGGGACTAGCGGGGGAGCGGAGACCCAGTACTTC.

The chain couples TRBV18 to TRBJ1-5; weak D call: TRBD1 (5 bases). This CDR3 is 14 amino acids long. V lost 5 bases, J lost 3 bases, and 11 bases lay in between. CDR1 KGHSH and CDR2 LQKENI come from the germline V gene. This chain's CDR3 is CASSRGNFNQPQHF. CDR3 nucleotide sequence: TGTGCCAGCTCAAGGGGAAATTTCAATCAGCCCCAGCATTTT. Full variable domain (remainder filled in from reference TRBV18 and TRBJ1-5): NAGVMQNPRHLVRRRGQEARLRCSPMKGHSHVYWYRQLPEEGLKFMVYLQKENIIDESGMPKERFSAEFPKEGPSILRIQQVVRGDSAAYFCASSRGNFNQPQHFGDGTRLSIL.

The rearrangement uses TRBV3-1 (or the pseudogene TRBV3-2) and TRBJ1-3; the D gene is possibly TRBD1 (5 bases). The length of the CDR3 is 15 residues. The V gene's germline CDR1 is LGHDT and CDR2 YNNKEL (reference sequence). Trimming took off 0 bases at V and 4 bases at J, with 10 bases between the two ends. The CDR3 reads CASSQEVRQGNTIYF. CDR3 bases: TGTGCCAGCAGCCAAGAGGTTCGACAGGGAAACACCATATATTTT.

The chain couples TRBV3-1 (or the pseudogene TRBV3-2) to TRBJ1-1; a possible D gene is TRBD1 (5 bases). Germline CDR1 and CDR2: LGHDT and YNNKEL (reference sequence). V lost 0 bases, J lost 3 bases, and 14 bases lay in between. This CDR3 has 16 residues. CDR3 bases: TGTGCCAGCAGCCAAGACCCCCAGGGTAGGTACACTGAAGCTTTCTTT. Translated: CASSQDPQGRYTEAFF.

The rearrangement links TRBV7-3 to TRBJ1-3; 9 bases fit TRBD1. Germline V gene sequence: CDR1 SGHTA, CDR2 FQGTGA. This CDR3 spans 18 amino acids. V lost 2 bases, J lost 4 bases, and 12 bases stayed unmatched. CDR3 sequence (DNA): TGTGCCAGCAGCTTAGGCCGACAGGGGGGATCATCGGGAAACACCATATATTTT. This gives the protein CASSLGRQGGSSGNTIYF.

A word on this clone: An end of the junction does not agree with germline; a read error may underlie this. Written as DNA, the CDR3 is TGTGCCAGCAGCCAAGAGGAAGCGGGATATCACTTC. This sequence encodes CASSQEEAGYHF. The rearrangement joins TRBV3-1 (or the pseudogene TRBV3-2) to TRBJ2-7, with 7 positions matching TRBD2. Germline V CDR1 and CDR2: LGHDT, YNNKEL (reference sequence). The CDR3 length is 12 residues.

V and J are TRBV4-1 and TRBJ1-6; the D gene is possibly TRBD1 (6 bases). The CDR3 consists of 15 residues. Germline lookup yields CDR1 MGHRA and CDR2 YSYEKL. V was trimmed by 4 bases and J by 9 bases, leaving 16 bases between them. The CDR3 DNA reads TGCGCCAGCAGCCCCCAAGCAGGGGAAACTTCACCCCTCCACTTT. Its protein product is CASSPQAGETSPLHF.

V usage is TRBV9 and J usage is TRBJ2-1; D is unclear. This CDR3 spans 13 amino acids. Trimming shortened V by 3 bases and J by 1 base, and 5 bases separated the two germline ends. Per the germline V gene, CDR1 is SGDLS and CDR2 is YYNGEE. The CDR3 loop is CASSGESYNEQFF. In DNA form, the CDR3 reads TGTGCCAGCAGCGGAGAGTCCTACAATGAGCAGTTCTTC.

The chain employs TRBV20-1 and TRBJ2-1, with TRBD2 identical over 8 bases. The germline V gene has CDR1 DFQATT and CDR2 SNEGSKA (reference sequence). V gave up 6 bases and J gave up 9 bases; unmatched junction bases: 13. The CDR3 is 14 residues long. The DNA for the CDR3 is TGCAGTGCCAGTCGGGGGGGGCCTCGTAGTGAGCAGTTCTTC. It is translated as CSASRGGPRSEQFF.

The chain employs TRBV5-6 and TRBJ2-5; 7 nucleotides agree with TRBD1. J gave up 3 bases and V 2 bases, and 4 bases lay outside the gene matches. Germline CDR1 and CDR2: SGHDT and YYEEEE. CDR3 length equals 14 residues. CDR3 protein: CASSLIGTEETQYF. The CDR3 DNA sequence: TGTGCCAGCAGCTTAATCGGGACAGAAGAGACCCAGTACTTC. Filled out from reference TRBV5-6 and TRBJ2-5, the complete variable domain reads DAGVTQSPTHLIKTRGQQVTLRCSPKSGHDTVSWYQQALGQGPQFIFQYYEEEERQRGNFPDRFSGHQFPNYSSELNVNALLLGDSALYLCASSLIGTEETQYFGPGTRLLVL.

The chain has TRBV27 and TRBJ2-2, with 7 bases lining up with TRBD2. The V and J ends lost 2 bases and 6 bases, in that order; junction bases with no gene match: 0. The germline V gene has CDR1 MNHEY and CDR2 SMNVEV (reference sequence). CDR3 length: 13 amino acids. The CDR3 reads CASSLRGAGELFF. The CDR3 DNA follows: TGTGCCAGCAGTTTACGGGGGGCCGGGGAGCTGTTTTTT.

The chain employs TRBV27 and TRBJ1-2; D uncertain. Germline-derived CDR1 and CDR2 are MNHEY and SMNVEV (reference sequence). This CDR3 comprises 15 residues. Between the trimmed V and J ends, which lost 6 bases and 1 base, there was a span of 15 bases. In DNA, the CDR3 is TGTGCCAGCAGGTTGGGTGACGGGAGTAACTATGGCTACACCTTC. Its protein is CASRLGDGSNYGYTF.

The V and J genes are TRBV5-5 and TRBJ1-5, with 10 nucleotides matching TRBD1. V dropped 1 base and J dropped 6; count of bases not matched to a gene: 7. The germline CDR1 and CDR2 sequences are SGHKS and YYEKEE (reference sequence). The CDR3 has 16 residues. CDR3 region: CASSLRGTGVGQPQHF. The DNA of the CDR3 is TGTGCCAGCAGCTTGCGCGGGACAGGGGTGGGTCAGCCCCAGCATTTT.

The sample holds a few counts of this clone. Other DNA sequences in the sample encode the same CDR3. The rearrangement links TRBV9 to TRBJ2-1, with TRBD2 matching over 8 bases. V was clipped by 2 bases and J by 0 bases; unmatched bases: 1. The CDR3 covers 15 residues. Germline values: CDR1 SGDLS, CDR2 YYNGEE. In nucleotides, the CDR3 is TGTGCCAGCAGCGTCAGCGGGAGCTCCTACAATGAGCAGTTCTTC. It specifies CASSVSGSSYNEQFF.